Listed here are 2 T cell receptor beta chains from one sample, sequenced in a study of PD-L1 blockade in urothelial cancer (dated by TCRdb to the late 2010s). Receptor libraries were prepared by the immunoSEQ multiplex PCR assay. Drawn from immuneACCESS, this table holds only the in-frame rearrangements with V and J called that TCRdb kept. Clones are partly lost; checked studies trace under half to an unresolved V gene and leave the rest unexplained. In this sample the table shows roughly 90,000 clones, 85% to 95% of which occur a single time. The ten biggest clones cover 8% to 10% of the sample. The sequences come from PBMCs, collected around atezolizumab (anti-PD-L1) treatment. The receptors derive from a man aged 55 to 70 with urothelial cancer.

The DNA for the CDR3 is TGTGCCAGCTCAGCCGGGGGTTCCCCCCAGCATTTT. Translating gives CASSAGGSPQHF. The chain links TRBV18 to TRBJ1-5, with D perhaps TRBD1 (5 bases). Germline assignment: CDR1 KGHSH and CDR2 LQKENI. This CDR3 comprises 12 residues. Trimming shortened V by 5 bases and J by 10 bases, and 12 bases separated the two germline ends.

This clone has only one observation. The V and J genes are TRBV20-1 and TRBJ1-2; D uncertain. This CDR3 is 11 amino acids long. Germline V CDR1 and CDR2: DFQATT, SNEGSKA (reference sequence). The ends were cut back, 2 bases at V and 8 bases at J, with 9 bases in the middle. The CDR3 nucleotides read TGCAGTGCTAGATGGCCGAGGGGCTACACCTTC. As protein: CSARWPRGYTF.